This paragraph covers one T cell receptor (beta chain) sequence. Its specificity is not known. The entry originates in a study of vaccination and CD4 T cells after COVID-19. Sequencing of DNA taken from cultured CD4+ T cells relied on the Oncomine TCR Beta short-read assay. TCRdb reanalysed the PCR reads using MiXCR and keeps one entry per CDR3 protein. The sample has 7,200 or so distinct CDR3 sequences, around 63% seen once. This CDR3 region has 14 residues. V gave up 4 bases and J gave up 8 bases; unmatched junction bases: 5. Documented treatment: approximately nine-day PBMC culture with coronavirus spike peptide pools or control peptides (ViraFEST assay).

This sequence was found in a human donor who had recovered from COVID-19. The rearrangement uses TRBV12-3 or TRBV12-4 and TRBJ1-6; TRBD1 aligns across 7 bases. Sequencing input: CD4+ T cells from blood, cultured in vitro. CDR3 protein: CASSSAGTDSPLHF. DNA of the CDR3: TGTGCCAGCAGTTCTGCCGGGACAGATTCACCCCTCCACTTT.